What follows describes a single T cell receptor beta chain. Its antigen is still unknown. These data belong to a study of cytomegalovirus exposure and HLA in healthy donors. Points from the study as a whole: It is likely that the observed cluster of highly shared sequence variants was a sequencing artifact. Confirmation was obtained in vitro that a few CMV-associated chains are specific for CMV antigens. By HLA locus, TCR association rates varied in a later analysis, with DRB1 showing the most and HLA-C the fewest. Follow-up analysis later connected one missense variant in DCLRE1C with trimming of TCR beta V- and J-genes.

The CDR3 length is 15 residues. Trimming removed 3 bases from V and 0 bases from J; junction bases left unmatched: 5. CDR1 SGHDT and CDR2 YYEEEE come from the germline V gene. PCR involved 60 Vbeta and 13 Jbeta primers. Clones were sequenced by immunoSEQ multiplex PCR, and TCRdb holds only the in-frame ones, with some missing. The sample lists some 190,000 clones; about 81% were seen once. The clonotype originates from a man in his forties or fifties in good health and CMV-seronegative. This sequence joins TRBV5-6 and TRBJ2-7; 8 bases are a match to TRBD2. Sequencing was performed on PBMCs. The CDR3 spells CASSSVAGRSYEQYF. In DNA, the CDR3 is TGTGCCAGCAGCTCTGTAGCGGGACGCTCCTACGAGCAGTACTTC.